The T cell receptor beta chain described here comes from a study of OX40 agonist ivuxolimab in advanced cancers. Study summary: Of mixed ages from about 23 to 85 and averaging around 60 years, the group was 65% to 85% male. Findings of the study overall: Relative to CD4+ cells, CD8+ T cells on average had more expanded clones.

Generated by immunoSEQ multiplex PCR, the TCRdb table keeps only in-frame clones and is missing some. The sample holds just over 95,000 clones, around 82% seen once. This CDR3 has 15 residues. Trimming took off 4 bases at V and 2 bases at J, with 12 bases between the two ends. Germline CDR1 is LNHDA and CDR2 is SQIVND (reference sequence). As for this clone: What it recognizes is unknown.

V usage is TRBV19 and J usage is TRBJ2-1, with a weak D call TRBD2 (5 bases). This sequence was found in an adult with an advanced solid tumor such as melanoma, head and neck, liver or kidney cancer. The material was CD4+ or CD8+ T cells sorted from blood, obtained in a trial of the OX40 agonist ivuxolimab. The CDR3 coding sequence is TGTGCCAGTAGTAGGGATCGGGGAGCCTACAATGAGCAGTTCTTC. Protein product: CASSRDRGAYNEQFF.